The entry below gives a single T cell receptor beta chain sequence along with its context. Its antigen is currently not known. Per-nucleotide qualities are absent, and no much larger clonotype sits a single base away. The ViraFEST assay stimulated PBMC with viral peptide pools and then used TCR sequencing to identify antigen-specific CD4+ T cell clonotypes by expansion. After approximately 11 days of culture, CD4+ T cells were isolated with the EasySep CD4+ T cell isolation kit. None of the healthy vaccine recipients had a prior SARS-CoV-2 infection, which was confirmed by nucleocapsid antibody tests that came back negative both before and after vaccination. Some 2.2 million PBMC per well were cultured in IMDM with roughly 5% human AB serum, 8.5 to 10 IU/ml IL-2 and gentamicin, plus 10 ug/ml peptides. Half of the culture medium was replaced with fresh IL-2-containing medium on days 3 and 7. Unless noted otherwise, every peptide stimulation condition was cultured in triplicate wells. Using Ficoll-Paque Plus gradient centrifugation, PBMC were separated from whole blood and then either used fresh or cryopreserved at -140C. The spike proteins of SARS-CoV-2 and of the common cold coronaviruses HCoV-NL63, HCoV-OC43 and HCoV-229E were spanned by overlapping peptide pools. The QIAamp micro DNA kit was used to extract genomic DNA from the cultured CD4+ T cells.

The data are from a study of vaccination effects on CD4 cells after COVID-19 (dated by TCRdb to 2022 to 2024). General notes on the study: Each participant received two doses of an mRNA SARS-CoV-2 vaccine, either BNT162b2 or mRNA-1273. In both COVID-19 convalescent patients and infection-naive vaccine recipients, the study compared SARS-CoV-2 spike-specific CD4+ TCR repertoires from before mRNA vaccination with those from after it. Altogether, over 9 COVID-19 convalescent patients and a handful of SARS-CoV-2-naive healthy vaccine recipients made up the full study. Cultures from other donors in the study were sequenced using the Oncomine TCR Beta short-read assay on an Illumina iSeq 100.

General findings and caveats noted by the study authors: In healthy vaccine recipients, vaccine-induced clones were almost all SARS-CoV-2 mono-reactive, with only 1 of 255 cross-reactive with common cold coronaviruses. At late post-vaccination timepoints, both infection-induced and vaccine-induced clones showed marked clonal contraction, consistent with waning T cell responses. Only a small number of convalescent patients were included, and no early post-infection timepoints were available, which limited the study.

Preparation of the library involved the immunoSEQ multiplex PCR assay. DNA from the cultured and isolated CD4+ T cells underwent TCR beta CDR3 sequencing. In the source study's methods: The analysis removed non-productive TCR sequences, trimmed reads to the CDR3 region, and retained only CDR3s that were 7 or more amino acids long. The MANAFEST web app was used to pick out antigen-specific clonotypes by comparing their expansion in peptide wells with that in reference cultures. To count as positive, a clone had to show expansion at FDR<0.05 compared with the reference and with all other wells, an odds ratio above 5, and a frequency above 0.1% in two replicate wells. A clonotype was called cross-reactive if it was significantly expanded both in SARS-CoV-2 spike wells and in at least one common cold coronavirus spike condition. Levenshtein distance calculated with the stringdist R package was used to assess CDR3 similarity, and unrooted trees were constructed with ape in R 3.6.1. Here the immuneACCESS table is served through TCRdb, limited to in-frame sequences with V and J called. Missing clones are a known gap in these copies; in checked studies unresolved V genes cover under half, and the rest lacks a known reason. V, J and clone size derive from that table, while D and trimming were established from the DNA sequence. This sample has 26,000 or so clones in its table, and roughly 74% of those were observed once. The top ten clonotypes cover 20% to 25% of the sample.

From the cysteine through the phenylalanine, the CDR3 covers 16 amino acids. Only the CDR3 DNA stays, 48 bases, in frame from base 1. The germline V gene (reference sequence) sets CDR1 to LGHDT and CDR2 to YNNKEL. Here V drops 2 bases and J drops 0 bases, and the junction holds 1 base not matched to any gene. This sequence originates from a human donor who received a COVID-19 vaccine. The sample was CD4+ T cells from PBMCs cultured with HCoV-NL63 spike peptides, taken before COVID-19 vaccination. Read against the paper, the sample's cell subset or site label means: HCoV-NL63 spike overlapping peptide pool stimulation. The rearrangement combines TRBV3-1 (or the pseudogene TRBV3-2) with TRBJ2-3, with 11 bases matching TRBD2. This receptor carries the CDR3 CASSQLAGGSTDTQYF. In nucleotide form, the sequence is TGTGCCAGCAGCCAACTAGCGGGGGGCAGCACAGATACGCAGTATTTT.